Following are 28 T cell receptor beta chains from one sample sequenced in a study of vaccination and CD4 T cells after COVID-19. Treatment noted: roughly nine-day PBMC culture with coronavirus spike peptide pools or control peptides (ViraFEST assay). These receptors have no identified antigens. With the Oncomine TCR Beta short-read assay, DNA from cultured CD4+ T cells was sequenced. TCRdb ran MiXCR on the PCR reads and lists one entry per CDR3 protein. The data show some 7,000 distinct CDR3 sequences, with roughly 22% seen just once and more than 20% held by the top ten. The input for sequencing was CD4+ T cells from blood, cultured in vitro, taken after SARS-CoV-2 vaccination. The receptor set was obtained from a human donor who had recovered from COVID-19.

V and J are TRBV20-1 and TRBJ2-7; a possible D gene is TRBD2 (5 bases). Trimming shortened V by 0 bases and J by 0 bases, and 15 bases separated the two germline ends. There are 16 residues in the CDR3. Germline V gene data show CDR1 as DFQATT and CDR2 as SNEGSKA (reference sequence). The CDR3 here is CSARDSRGGYSYEQYF. The CDR3 nucleotides read TGCAGTGCTAGAGATAGCCGAGGCGGGTACTCCTACGAGCAGTACTTC.

This clonotype is labeled as medium-sized. The chain combines TRBV15 with TRBJ2-3; D not certain. The V end lost 0 bases, the J end lost 1 base, and 5 bases lay between the germline ends. Germline V gives CDR1 LNHNV, CDR2 YYDKDF (reference sequence). This CDR3 spans 14 amino acids. In DNA form, the CDR3 reads TGTGCCACCAGCAGAGATGACGGCACAGATACGCAGTATTTT. Translated, it gives CATSRDDGTDTQYF.

This chain links TRBV4-2 with TRBJ1-2; D might be TRBD1 (6 bases). In germline, CDR1 is LGHNA, CDR2 YNFKEQ. Between the trimmed V and J ends, which lost 0 bases and 5 bases, there was a span of 13 bases. This CDR3 is 15 amino acids long. The CDR3 DNA is TGTGCCAGCAGCCAAGAAGAACAGGGAGGATATGGCTACACCTTC. Translation gives CASSQEEQGGYGYTF.

The rearrangement links TRBV29-1 to TRBJ1-5; D gene unclear. There are 12 residues in the CDR3. Trimming took 4 bases from V and 2 from J, leaving 6 bases between them. Germline V gene sequence: CDR1 SQVTM, CDR2 ANQGSEA. The DNA for the CDR3 is TGCAGCGTTGCCAGCGGCAATCAGCCCCAGCATTTT. This translates into CSVASGNQPQHF.

The chain is built from TRBV10-2 and TRBJ2-5; 7 bases line up with TRBD2. In germline, CDR1 is WSHSY, CDR2 SAAADI. Trimming removed 5 bases from V and 5 bases from J; junction bases left unmatched: 2. CDR3 length: 12 residues. The CDR3 nucleotides are TGCGCCAGCAGTAGCGGGACGGAGACCCAGTACTTC. This codes for CASSSGTETQYF.

This clonotype was seen only a few times. The genes are TRBV4-3 and TRBJ2-7, with 8 bases that match TRBD2. The V and J ends lost 4 bases and 0 bases, in that order; junction bases with no gene match: 11. Germline V gives CDR1 LGHNA, CDR2 YSLEER. This CDR3 region has 17 residues. The DNA for the CDR3 is TGCGCCAGCAGCCGCACCCACCCGGGGACTAGCTCCTACGAGCAGTACTTC. Translating it yields CASSRTHPGTSSYEQYF.

In this sample, this clonotype is medium-sized. In nucleotides, the CDR3 is TGTGCCAGCAGCTTAATTACGGTACGGAAAGAGACCCAGTACTTC. Protein: CASSLITVRKETQYF. The chain recombines TRBV7-9 with TRBJ2-5; no clear D gene. V dropped 2 bases and J dropped 3 bases, with 13 bases sitting between them. The CDR3 has 15 residues. Germline CDR1 SEHNR, CDR2 FQNEAQ (reference sequence).

The CDR3 loop reads CASSRDRQETQYF. CDR3 DNA: TGTGCCAGCAGCAGGGACAGGCAAGAGACCCAGTACTTC. The genes are TRBV6-2 or TRBV6-3 and TRBJ2-5, with TRBD1 matching over 8 bases. The J segment lost 2 bases and the V segment lost 6 bases, leaving 2 bases of the junction unmatched. This CDR3 contains 13 residues. Germline CDR1 MNHEY, CDR2 SVGEGT.

The chain carries TRBV5-1 and TRBJ2-3, with 8 bases identical to TRBD2. Germline-derived CDR1 and CDR2 are SGHRS and YFSETQ. This CDR3 has 15 amino acids. Trimming removed 4 bases from V and 10 bases from J; junction bases left unmatched: 14. The CDR3 DNA reads TGCGCCAGCAGCCCCCGAGGACTAGCCCCGTGGGCGCAGTATTTT. Its protein product is CASSPRGLAPWAQYF.

The chain is built from TRBV6-4 and TRBJ2-1; 9 bases map to TRBD2. Germline CDR1 and CDR2: MRHNA and SNTAGT. The length of the CDR3 is 14 residues. Unmatched junction bases numbered 5, after V lost 5 bases and J lost 6 bases. CDR3 sequence: CASSLAGDPNEQFF. Written as DNA, the CDR3 is TGTGCCAGCAGTTTAGCGGGGGATCCCAATGAGCAGTTCTTC.

In this sample, this clonotype turned up a few times. This chain links TRBV5-4 with TRBJ2-7; tentatively, D is TRBD1 (6 bases). CDR3 length: 14 residues. V dropped 2 bases and J dropped 6 bases, with 15 bases sitting between them. The germline V gene has CDR1 SGHNT and CDR2 YYREEE (reference sequence). The CDR3 reads CASSLGTPRGEQYF. The CDR3 DNA reads as TGTGCCAGCAGCTTAGGGACACCCAGAGGCGAGCAGTACTTC.

The V and J genes are TRBV6-1 and TRBJ1-3; the D is unclear. The CDR3 has 13 amino acids. Germline CDR1 is MNHNS and CDR2 is SASEGT. With 6 bases removed from V and 3 bases from J, the gap between germline ends came to 9 bases. The CDR3 bases are TGTGCCAGCAGAGGGCAGAGTGGAAACACCATATATTTT. This gives the protein CASRGQSGNTIYF.

Note on this clonotype: Here the CDR3 omits its conserved ending phenylalanine or tryptophan, so a read error is the likely source. The V call is TRBV6-1, the J call TRBJ1-1, with D possibly being TRBD1 (6 bases). V was shortened by 6 bases and J by 5 bases, with 13 bases between the two germline ends. The CDR3 is 13 amino acids. Per the germline V gene, CDR1 is MNHNS and CDR2 is SASEGT. This CDR3 is CASRVAGVTEAFY. DNA for the CDR3: TGTGCCAGCAGGGTGGCAGGGGTAACTGAAGCTTTCTAT.

This rearrangement joins TRBV6-1 to TRBJ2-4; D gene uncertain. This CDR3 contains 16 residues. Trimming removed 3 bases at V and 0 bases at J, with 12 bases between. Germline V CDR1 and CDR2: MNHNS, SASEGT. The CDR3 loop reads CASSEEGGIAKNIQYF. The DNA of the CDR3 is TGTGCCAGCAGTGAGGAAGGTGGTATAGCCAAAAACATTCAGTACTTC.

The chain links TRBV20-1 to TRBJ2-7; 11 bases align to TRBD2. J gave up 1 base and V 3 bases, and 5 bases lay outside the gene matches. Germline V gene data show CDR1 as DFQATT and CDR2 as SNEGSKA (reference sequence). The CDR3 consists of 15 residues. CDR3 region: CSASQTSGVSYEQYF. As DNA, the CDR3 is TGCAGTGCTAGCCAGACTAGCGGGGTTTCCTACGAGCAGTACTTC.

V and J are TRBV6-5 and TRBJ2-1, with D possibly being TRBD2 (5 bases). Germline V gene lookup returns CDR1 MNHEY and CDR2 SVGAGI. Between the trimmed V and J ends, which lost 2 bases and 10 bases, there was a span of 21 bases. This CDR3 comprises 16 residues. The CDR3 region has the DNA TGTGCCAGCAGTTACCGTGGATCCCGCGGGTCAGAAGAGCAGTTCTTC. Protein sequence: CASSYRGSRGSEEQFF.

This clonotype was seen a handful of times. V is TRBV2 and J is TRBJ2-5, with TRBD2 matching 8 bases. Germline values: CDR1 SNHLY, CDR2 FYNNEI. The CDR3 has 14 amino acids. Losses at the gene ends were 3 bases for V and 5 bases for J; bases not matched to a gene: 5. This CDR3 reads CASSDRGGRETQYF. The CDR3 DNA sequence: TGTGCCAGCAGTGATCGGGGGGGCCGGGAGACCCAGTACTTC.

This clonotype has just a few counts. The CDR3 here is CASSLRIGTGRTEAFF. In DNA form, the CDR3 reads TGTGCCAGCAGCTTACGGATCGGGACAGGGAGGACTGAAGCTTTCTTT. The rearrangement links TRBV7-9 to TRBJ1-1, with 9 bases lining up with TRBD1. This CDR3 is built from 16 residues. Trimming at V came to 2 bases and at J to 5 bases, leaving 9 bases not matched to a gene. Germline values: CDR1 SEHNR, CDR2 FQNEAQ (reference sequence).

Judged by abundance, this clonotype is hyperexpanded. This chain joins TRBV28 and TRBJ2-5; 10 positions agree with TRBD2. V shed 4 bases, J shed 11 bases, and the junction held 13 bases outside the gene matches. The CDR3 length is 15 residues. CDR1 MDHEN and CDR2 SYDVKM come from the germline V gene. The CDR3 protein is CASSSPTSGRRAQYF. CDR3 nucleotide sequence: TGTGCCAGCAGTTCGCCGACTAGCGGGCGGCGGGCTCAGTACTTC. Based on the CDR3 plus reference TRBV28 and TRBJ2-5, the full variable domain is DVKVTQSSRYLVKRTGEKVFLECVQDMDHENMFWYRQDPGLGLRLIYFSYDVKMKEKGDIPEGYSVSREKKERFSLILESASTNQTSMYLCASSSPTSGRRAQYFGPGTRLLVL.

V is TRBV7-2 and J is TRBJ2-1; D uncertain. Germline CDR1 reads SGHTA; CDR2 reads FQGNSA. The CDR3 contains 13 residues. The germline V and J ends were trimmed by 5 bases and 10 bases, with 15 bases remaining between them. The CDR3 spells CASSNYRWVEQFF. CDR3 nucleotides: TGTGCCAGCAGCAATTACCGGTGGGTGGAGCAGTTCTTC.

This rearrangement joins TRBV6-1 to TRBJ1-5; weak D call: TRBD1 (6 bases). CDR3 length equals 14 residues. V lost 6 bases to trimming and J lost 0 bases, with 9 bases between them. CDR1 MNHNS and CDR2 SASEGT come from the germline V gene. The CDR3 protein is CASRPGASNQPQHF. CDR3 coding DNA: TGTGCCAGCAGGCCGGGGGCTAGCAATCAGCCCCAGCATTTT.

The chain employs TRBV5-4 and TRBJ2-5; TRBD2 agrees at 11 bases. The CDR3 sequence is 16 residues long. With 2 bases clipped from V and 3 bases from J, the junction kept 6 bases outside the gene matches. Germline lookup yields CDR1 SGHNT and CDR2 YYREEE (reference sequence). The chain's CDR3 is CASSLPLAGEKETQYF. The CDR3 coding sequence is TGTGCCAGCAGCTTACCACTAGCGGGAGAAAAAGAGACCCAGTACTTC.

This clonotype qualifies as medium-sized (0.01 to 0.1%). The rearrangement joins TRBV28 to TRBJ2-7; 7 bases are a match to TRBD2. Germline V gives CDR1 MDHEN, CDR2 SYDVKM. The CDR3 totals 13 residues. V lost 6 bases, J lost 3 bases, and 5 bases stayed unmatched. DNA for the CDR3: TGTGCCAGCAGACAACCGGGGGGCTACGAGCAGTACTTC. It is translated as CASRQPGGYEQYF.

This clonotype is medium-sized within its sample. The chain combines TRBV28 with TRBJ1-2; D call uncertain. Trimming removed 2 bases at V and 2 bases at J, with 18 bases between. In germline, CDR1 is MDHEN, CDR2 SYDVKM. This CDR3 spans 17 amino acids. The CDR3 sequence is CASSLPSPGKENYGYTF. The CDR3 coding sequence is TGTGCCAGCAGTTTACCCTCTCCCGGGAAGGAAAACTATGGCTACACCTTC.

Judged by abundance, this clonotype is medium-sized (0.01 to 0.1%). The CDR3 region is CASNPRSLANTGELFF. The CDR3 nucleotides are TGTGCCAGCAACCCGAGGAGTCTCGCGAACACCGGGGAGCTGTTTTTT. The V gene is TRBV28, the J gene TRBJ2-2, with D uncertain. The CDR3 totals 16 residues. Germline assignment: CDR1 MDHEN and CDR2 SYDVKM. V was pared by 7 bases and J by 0 bases, with 15 bases between.

This clonotype is medium-sized by share. This chain uses TRBV4-1 with TRBJ2-3; D remains unclear. The V gene's germline CDR1 is MGHRA and CDR2 YSYEKL. Trimming took off 0 bases at V and 13 bases at J, with 11 bases between the two ends. CDR3 length: 12 amino acids. The CDR3 loop reads CASSQDLRKEYF. The CDR3 region has the DNA TGCGCCAGCAGCCAAGATTTGCGGAAGGAGTATTTT.

V gene TRBV19 combines with J gene TRBJ1-5; D possibly corresponds to TRBD1 (6 bases). V dropped 3 bases and J dropped 2 bases, with 14 bases sitting between them. The CDR3 extends over 16 amino acids. CDR1 LNHDA and CDR2 SQIVND come from the germline V gene (reference sequence). The CDR3: CASSITGGLGNQPQHF. The CDR3 DNA reads as TGTGCCAGTAGTATCACCGGGGGCCTGGGCAATCAGCCCCAGCATTTT.

The gene calls are TRBV28 and TRBJ1-2; 11 bases are a match to TRBD1. The ends lost 6 bases at V and 7 bases at J; junction bases unmatched: 10. Germline CDR1 reads MDHEN; CDR2 reads SYDVKM. This CDR3 spans 15 amino acids. In DNA, the CDR3 is TGTGCCAGCAGCACGTGGGACAGGGGGTCCATTGGCTACACCTTC. Its protein product is CASSTWDRGSIGYTF.